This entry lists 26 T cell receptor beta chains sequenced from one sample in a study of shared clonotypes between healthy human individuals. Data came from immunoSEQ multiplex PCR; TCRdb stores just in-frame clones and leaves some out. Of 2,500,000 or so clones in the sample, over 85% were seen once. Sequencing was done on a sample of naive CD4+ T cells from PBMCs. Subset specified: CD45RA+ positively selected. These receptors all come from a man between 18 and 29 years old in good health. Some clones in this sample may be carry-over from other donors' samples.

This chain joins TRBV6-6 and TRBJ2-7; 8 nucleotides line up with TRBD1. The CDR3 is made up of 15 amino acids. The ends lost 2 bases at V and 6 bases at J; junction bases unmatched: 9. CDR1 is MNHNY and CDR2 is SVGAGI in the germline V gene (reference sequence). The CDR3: CASSYDPDRVGEQYF. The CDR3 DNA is TGTGCCAGCAGTTACGATCCGGACAGGGTGGGCGAGCAGTACTTC.

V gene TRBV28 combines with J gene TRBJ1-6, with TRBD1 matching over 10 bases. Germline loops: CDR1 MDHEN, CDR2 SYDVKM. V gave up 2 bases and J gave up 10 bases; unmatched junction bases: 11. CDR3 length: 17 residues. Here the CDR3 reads CASSLTGDRGVGSPLHF. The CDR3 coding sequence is TGTGCCAGCAGTTTAACTGGGGACAGGGGTGTGGGCTCACCCCTCCACTTT.

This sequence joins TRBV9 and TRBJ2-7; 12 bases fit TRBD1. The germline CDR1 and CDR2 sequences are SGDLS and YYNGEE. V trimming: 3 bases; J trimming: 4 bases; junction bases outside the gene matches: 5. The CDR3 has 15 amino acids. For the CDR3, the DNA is TGTGCCAGCAGCGCCGGGACAGGGGGCTTGTACGAGCAGTACTTC. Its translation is CASSAGTGGLYEQYF.

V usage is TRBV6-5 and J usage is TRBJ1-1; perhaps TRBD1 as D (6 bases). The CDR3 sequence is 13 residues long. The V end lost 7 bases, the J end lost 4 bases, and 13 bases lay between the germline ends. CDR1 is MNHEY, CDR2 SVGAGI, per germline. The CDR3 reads CASTHRGGTEAFF. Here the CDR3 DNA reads TGTGCCAGCACCCACAGAGGGGGCACTGAAGCTTTCTTT.

The CDR3 DNA reads TGTGCCAGCAGTGACTCGGCTAGCGGGAGCCGGACGCAGTATTTT. It is translated as CASSDSASGSRTQYF. This sequence joins TRBV6-4 and TRBJ2-3, with 10 bases lining up with TRBD2. In germline, CDR1 is MRHNA, CDR2 SNTAGT. This CDR3 is built from 15 residues. The V and J ends lost 0 bases and 9 bases, in that order; junction bases with no gene match: 6.

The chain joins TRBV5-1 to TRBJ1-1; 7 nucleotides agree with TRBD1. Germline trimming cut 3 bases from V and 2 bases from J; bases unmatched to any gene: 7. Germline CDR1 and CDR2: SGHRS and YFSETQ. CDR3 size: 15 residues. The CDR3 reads CASSSLGGRNTEAFF. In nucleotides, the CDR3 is TGCGCCAGCAGCTCACTAGGGGGCAGAAACACTGAAGCTTTCTTT.

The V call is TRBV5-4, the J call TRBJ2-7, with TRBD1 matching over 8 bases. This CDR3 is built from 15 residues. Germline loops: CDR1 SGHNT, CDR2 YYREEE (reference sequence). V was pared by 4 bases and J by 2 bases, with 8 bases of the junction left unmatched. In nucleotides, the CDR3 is TGTGCCAGCAGCCTGGTAGAGGGACAGGCCTACGAGCAGTACTTC. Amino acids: CASSLVEGQAYEQYF.

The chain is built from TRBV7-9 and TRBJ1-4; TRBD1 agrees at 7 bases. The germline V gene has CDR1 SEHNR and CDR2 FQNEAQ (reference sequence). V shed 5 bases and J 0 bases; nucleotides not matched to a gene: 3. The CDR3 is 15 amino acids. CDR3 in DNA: TGTGCCAGCAGCCCCCAGGGGGCAACTAATGAAAAACTGTTTTTT. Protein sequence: CASSPQGATNEKLFF. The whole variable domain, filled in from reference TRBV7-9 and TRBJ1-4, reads DTGVSQNPRHKITKRGQNVTFRCDPISEHNRLYWYRQTLGQGPEFLTYFQNEAQLEKSRLLSDRFSAERPKGSFSTLEIQRTEQGDSAMYLCASSPQGATNEKLFFGSGTQLSVL.

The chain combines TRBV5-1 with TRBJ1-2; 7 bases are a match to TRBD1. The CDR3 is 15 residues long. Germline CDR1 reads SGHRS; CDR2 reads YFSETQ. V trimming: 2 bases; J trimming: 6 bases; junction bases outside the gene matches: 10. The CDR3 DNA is TGCGCCAGCAGCTTCCGACAGGGTCCAGCTGATGGCTACACCTTC. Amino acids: CASSFRQGPADGYTF. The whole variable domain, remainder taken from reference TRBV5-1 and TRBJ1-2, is KAGVTQTPRYLIKTRGQQVTLSCSPISGHRSVSWYQQTPGQGLQFLFEYFSETQRNKGNFPGRFSGRQFSNSRSEMNVSTLELGDSALYLCASSFRQGPADGYTFGSGTRLTVV.

CDR3 loop: CASSLRFGGSPYEQYF. CDR3 DNA sequence: TGTGCCAGCAGTTTGCGGTTTGGGGGGAGTCCCTACGAGCAGTACTTC. J is TRBJ2-7 and V is TRBV27; D might be TRBD2 (6 bases). Trimming stripped 3 bases from V and 2 bases from J, with 17 bases between. CDR3 length equals 16 residues. The germline gives CDR1 MNHEY, CDR2 SMNVEV (reference sequence).

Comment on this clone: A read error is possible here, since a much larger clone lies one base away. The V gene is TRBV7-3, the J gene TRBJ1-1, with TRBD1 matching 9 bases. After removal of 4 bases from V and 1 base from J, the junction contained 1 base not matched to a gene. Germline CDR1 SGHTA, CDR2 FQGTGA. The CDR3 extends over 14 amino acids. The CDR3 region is CASSSGQGNTEAFF. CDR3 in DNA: TGTGCCAGCAGCTCGGGACAGGGGAACACTGAAGCTTTCTTT.

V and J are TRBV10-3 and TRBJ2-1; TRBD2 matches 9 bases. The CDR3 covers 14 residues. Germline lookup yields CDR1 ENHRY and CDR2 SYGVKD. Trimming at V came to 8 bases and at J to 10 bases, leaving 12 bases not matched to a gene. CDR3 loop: CAIQGGGRAKEQFF. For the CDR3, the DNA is TGTGCCATCCAGGGGGGCGGGAGGGCCAAGGAGCAGTTCTTC.

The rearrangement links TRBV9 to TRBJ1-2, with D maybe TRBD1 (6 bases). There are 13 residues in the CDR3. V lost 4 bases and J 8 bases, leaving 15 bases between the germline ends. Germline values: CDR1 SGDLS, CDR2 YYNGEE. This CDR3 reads CASSTPPGGGYTF. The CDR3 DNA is TGTGCCAGCAGCACCCCCCCCGGGGGCGGCTACACCTTC.

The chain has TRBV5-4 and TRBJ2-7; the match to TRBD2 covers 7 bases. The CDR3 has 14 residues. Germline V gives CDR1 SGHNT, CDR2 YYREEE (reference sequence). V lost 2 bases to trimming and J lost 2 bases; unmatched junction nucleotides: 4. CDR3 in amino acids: CASSFLADPYEQYF. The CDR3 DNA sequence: TGTGCCAGCAGCTTTCTAGCGGATCCCTACGAGCAGTACTTC.

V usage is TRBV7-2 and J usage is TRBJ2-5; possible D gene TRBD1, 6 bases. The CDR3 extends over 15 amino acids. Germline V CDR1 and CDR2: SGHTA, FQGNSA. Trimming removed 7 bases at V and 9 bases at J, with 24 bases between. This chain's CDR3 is CASTTLGWQGISQYF. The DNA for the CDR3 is TGTGCCAGCACCACGCTAGGCTGGCAGGGGATTTCCCAGTACTTC.

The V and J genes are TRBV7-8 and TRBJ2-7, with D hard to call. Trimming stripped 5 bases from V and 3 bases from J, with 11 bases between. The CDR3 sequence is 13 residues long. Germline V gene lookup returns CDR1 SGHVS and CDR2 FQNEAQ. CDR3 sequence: CASSPRPYYEQYF. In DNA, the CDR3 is TGTGCCAGCAGCCCCAGACCGTACTACGAGCAGTACTTC. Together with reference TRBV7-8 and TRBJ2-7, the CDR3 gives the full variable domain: GAGVSQSPRYKVAKRGQDVALRCDPISGHVSLFWYQQALGQGPEFLTYFQNEAQLDKSGLPSDRFFAERPEGSVSTLKIQRTQQEDSAVYLCASSPRPYYEQYFGPGTRLTVT.

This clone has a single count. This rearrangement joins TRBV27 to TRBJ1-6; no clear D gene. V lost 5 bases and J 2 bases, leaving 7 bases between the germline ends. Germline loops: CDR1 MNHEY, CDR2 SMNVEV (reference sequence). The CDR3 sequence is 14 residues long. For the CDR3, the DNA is TGTGCCAGCAGTCTACAGACCTATAATTCACCCCTCCACTTT. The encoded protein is CASSLQTYNSPLHF.

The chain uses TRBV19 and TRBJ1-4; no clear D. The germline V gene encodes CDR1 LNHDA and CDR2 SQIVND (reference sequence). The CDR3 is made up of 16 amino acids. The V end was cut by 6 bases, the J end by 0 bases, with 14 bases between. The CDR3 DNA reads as TGTGCCAGTAGCACACGCCCCCCCGCAACTAATGAAAAACTGTTTTTT. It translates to CASSTRPPATNEKLFF. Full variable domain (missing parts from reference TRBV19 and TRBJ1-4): DGGITQSPKYLFRKEGQNVTLSCEQNLNHDAMYWYRQDPGQGLRLIYYSQIVNDFQKGDIAEGYSVSREKKESFPLTVTSAQKNPTAFYLCASSTRPPATNEKLFFGSGTQLSVL.

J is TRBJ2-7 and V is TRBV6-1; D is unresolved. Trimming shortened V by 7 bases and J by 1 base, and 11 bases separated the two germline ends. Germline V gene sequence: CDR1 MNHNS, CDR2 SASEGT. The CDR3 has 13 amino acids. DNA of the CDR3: TGTGCCAGCACTCGGGCCAGATCCTACGAGCAGTACTTC. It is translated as CASTRARSYEQYF.

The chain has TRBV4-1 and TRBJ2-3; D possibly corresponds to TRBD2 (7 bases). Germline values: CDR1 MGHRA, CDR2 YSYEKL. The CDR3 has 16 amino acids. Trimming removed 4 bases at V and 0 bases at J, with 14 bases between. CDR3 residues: CASSRTGGPSTDTQYF. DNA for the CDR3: TGCGCCAGCAGCCGGACGGGGGGCCCTAGCACAGATACGCAGTATTTT.

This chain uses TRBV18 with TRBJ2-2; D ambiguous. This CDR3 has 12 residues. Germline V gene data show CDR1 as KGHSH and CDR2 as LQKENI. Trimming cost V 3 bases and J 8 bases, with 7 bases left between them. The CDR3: CASSPQRGELFF. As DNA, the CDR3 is TGTGCCAGCTCACCCCAACGAGGGGAGCTGTTTTTT.

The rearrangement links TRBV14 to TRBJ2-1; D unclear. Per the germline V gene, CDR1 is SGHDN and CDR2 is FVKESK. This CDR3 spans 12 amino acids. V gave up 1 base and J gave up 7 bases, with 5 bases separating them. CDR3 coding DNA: TGTGCCAGCAGCCAAGGCCGGAATGAGCAGTTCTTC. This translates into CASSQGRNEQFF.

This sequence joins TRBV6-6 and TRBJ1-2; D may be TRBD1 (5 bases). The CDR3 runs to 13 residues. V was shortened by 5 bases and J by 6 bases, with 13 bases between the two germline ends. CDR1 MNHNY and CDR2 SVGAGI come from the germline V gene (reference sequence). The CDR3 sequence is CASSPGGVDGYTF. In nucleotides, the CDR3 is TGTGCCAGCAGTCCCGGGGGTGTTGATGGCTACACCTTC.

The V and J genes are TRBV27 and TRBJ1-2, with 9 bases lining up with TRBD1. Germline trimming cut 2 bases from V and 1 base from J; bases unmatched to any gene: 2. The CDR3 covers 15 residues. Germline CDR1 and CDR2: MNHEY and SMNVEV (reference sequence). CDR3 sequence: CASSLHRGLNYGYTF. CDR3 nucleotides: TGTGCCAGCAGTTTACACAGGGGGCTTAACTATGGCTACACCTTC.

This chain's CDR3 is CASSYSSGVNYGYTF. In DNA, the CDR3 is TGTGCCAGCAGTTACTCGAGCGGAGTTAACTATGGCTACACCTTC. The chain has TRBV6-5 and TRBJ1-2; no clear D gene. The CDR3 sequence is 15 residues long. Trimming left V 0 bases short and J 1 base short, with 9 bases between. In germline, CDR1 is MNHEY, CDR2 SVGAGI.

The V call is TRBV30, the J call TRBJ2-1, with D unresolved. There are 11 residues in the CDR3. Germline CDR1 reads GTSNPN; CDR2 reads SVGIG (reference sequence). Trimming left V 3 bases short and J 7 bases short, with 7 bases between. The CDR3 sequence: CAWSTKNEQFF. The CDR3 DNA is TGTGCCTGGAGCACCAAGAATGAGCAGTTCTTC.